This T cell receptor (beta chain) was obtained from a study of blood T cells in healthy people across ages (dated by TCRdb to between 2015 and 2016). About the investigation overall: In model experiments, template switching captured about one uniquely barcoded TCR beta cDNA molecule for every two T cells. Age-related changes in TCR beta repertoire diversity were measured in the study by deep sequencing normalized with unique cDNA molecular identifiers. The donors were divided into four age groups: young (average around 16 years), middle-aged (approximately 39), aged (approximately 62) and long-lived (approximately 74). To avoid experimental bias, donors of different ages were spread randomly across the sequencing lanes. The study analyzed two additional independent replicas of 1 million unique cDNA reads from the same blood draw for two donors, one aged 18 to 29 and one aged 80 or older.

Donors were a few dozen systemically healthy Caucasian individuals from Russia aged roughly 6 to 100 years. Ten milliliters of peripheral blood were collected from each donor into EDTA-treated Vacutainer tubes. Ficoll-Paque density-gradient centrifugation was used to isolate PBMCs, with at least 7 million per sample. Total RNA, at least 6 micrograms per sample, was extracted from PBMCs with Trizol reagent. The percentages of naive CD45RAhigh/CD27high T cells were determined by flow cytometry on a PBMC aliquot from every donor. The CDR3 runs 14 residues from the cysteine to the phenylalanine. Only the CDR3 part of the read is kept: 42 bases, read in frame from the first base. V was cut back by 3 bases and J by 12 bases, leaving a gap of 21 bases between them. Sequences SQVTM (CDR1) and ANQGSEA (CDR2) are obtained from the germline V gene. This clonotype was observed many times. This clone's antigen is unknown. Nothing much larger sits one base from this clone, and base qualities are not available.

Overall study outcomes, separate from this receptor: Since profiling was done on bulk unsorted PBMCs, naive and antigen-experienced compartments could not be conclusively compared. There was a strong correlation between observed TCR beta diversity and the percentage of naive T cells measured by flow cytometry. Compared with the aged group, the long-lived group had more naive CD4+ T cells, fewer expanded clones and increased TCR diversity, a pattern suggesting age selection. Estimates of total diversity based on one million sequenced T cells were considered lower bounds and underestimates. Observed TCR beta diversity per million T cells fell roughly linearly with age, and a significant reduction was already apparent by age around 39. Donor CMV infection status was unknown, potentially confounding age-related changes in expanded clonotypes.

To prepare the library, 5' RACE was applied. The sequencer was an Illumina HiSeq 2500. The second PCR ran for about 7 to 11 cycles and used a J-beta primer mix along with a sample-barcoded 5' primer. A unique molecular identifier was introduced onto each TCR beta cDNA molecule by a template-switch 5' adaptor carrying 12 random nucleotides. Each sample yielded at least 3 million CDR3-containing paired-end reads. All of the RNA was converted into first-strand cDNA using the Mint cDNA synthesis kit, with a TRBC-specific oligonucleotide serving as the primer. Following uracil-DNA glycosylase treatment, a first 18-cycle PCR with universal primers M1SS and BC2_uni_R was performed on all cDNA. The published analysis was carried out like this. Normalization of each sample was performed by random selection of 1 million high-quality reads, each carrying a distinct molecular identifier. Reads sharing molecular identifiers were discarded rather than binned into consensus sequences. MiTCR, run with a Q25 quality threshold and the strictest error-elimination algorithm, handled CDR3 identification, clonotype clustering and error correction. A nonparametric unseen species model using Euler transformation provided a lower-bound estimate of total TCR beta diversity. TCRdb redid the processing of the public reads, applying fastp at Q25 and MiXCR, and retained in-frame beta chains. Identical CDR3 proteins give one entry, which carries the most common genes and DNA. These V and J calls rely on TCRdb rather than the paper's analysis. The sample table shows about 1.1 million distinct CDR3 sequences, and more than 30% are seen once. Together, the top ten hold about an eighth of the sample.

The rearrangement combines TRBV29-1 with TRBJ2-1; tentative D gene TRBD1, with 6 bases matching. The sequence came from a young man in good health. Sequencing was carried out using blood. The CDR3 has the sequence CSVEDGTGTRRQFF. The DNA sequence is given as TGCAGCGTTGAGGATGGAACAGGGACACGTCGGCAGTTCTTC.